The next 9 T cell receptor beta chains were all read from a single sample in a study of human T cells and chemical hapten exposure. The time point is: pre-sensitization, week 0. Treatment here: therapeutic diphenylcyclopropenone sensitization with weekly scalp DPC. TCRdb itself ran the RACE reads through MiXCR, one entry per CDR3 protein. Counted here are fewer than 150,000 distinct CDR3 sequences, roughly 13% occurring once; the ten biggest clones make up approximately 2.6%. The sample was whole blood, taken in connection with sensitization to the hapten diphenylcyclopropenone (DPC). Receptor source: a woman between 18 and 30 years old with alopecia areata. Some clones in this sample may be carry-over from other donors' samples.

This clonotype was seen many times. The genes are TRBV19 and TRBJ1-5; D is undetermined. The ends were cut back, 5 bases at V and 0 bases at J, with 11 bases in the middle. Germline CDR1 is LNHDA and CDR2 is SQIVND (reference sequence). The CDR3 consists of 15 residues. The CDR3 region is CASSLDSYSNQPQHF. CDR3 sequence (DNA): TGTGCCAGTAGTCTGGATAGCTATAGCAATCAGCCCCAGCATTTT.

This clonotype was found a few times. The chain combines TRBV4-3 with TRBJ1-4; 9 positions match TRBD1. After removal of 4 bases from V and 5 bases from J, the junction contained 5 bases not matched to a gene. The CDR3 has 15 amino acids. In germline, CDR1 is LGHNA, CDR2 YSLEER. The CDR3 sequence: CASSRTGAENEKLFF. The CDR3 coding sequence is TGCGCCAGCAGCCGGACAGGGGCTGAAAATGAAAAACTGTTTTTT.

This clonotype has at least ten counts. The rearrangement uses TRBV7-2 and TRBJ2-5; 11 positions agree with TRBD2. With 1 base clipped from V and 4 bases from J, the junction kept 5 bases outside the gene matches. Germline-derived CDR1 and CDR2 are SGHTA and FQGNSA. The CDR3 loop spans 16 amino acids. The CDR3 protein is CASSLVAGGLIETQYF. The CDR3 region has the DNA TGTGCCAGCAGCTTAGTAGCGGGGGGGCTCATAGAGACCCAGTACTTC. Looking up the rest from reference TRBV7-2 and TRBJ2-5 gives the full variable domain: GAGVSQSPSNKVTEKGKDVELRCDPISGHTALYWYRQSLGQGLEFLIYFQGNSAPDKSGLPSDRFSAERTGGSVSTLTIQRTQQEDSAVYLCASSLVAGGLIETQYFGPGTRLLVL.

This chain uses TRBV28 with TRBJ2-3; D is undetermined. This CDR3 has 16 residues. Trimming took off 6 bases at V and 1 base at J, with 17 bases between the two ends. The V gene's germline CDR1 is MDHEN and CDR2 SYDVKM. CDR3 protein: CASSPDLARGTDTQYF. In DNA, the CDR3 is TGTGCCAGCAGCCCCGACCTGGCAAGGGGCACAGATACGCAGTATTTT.

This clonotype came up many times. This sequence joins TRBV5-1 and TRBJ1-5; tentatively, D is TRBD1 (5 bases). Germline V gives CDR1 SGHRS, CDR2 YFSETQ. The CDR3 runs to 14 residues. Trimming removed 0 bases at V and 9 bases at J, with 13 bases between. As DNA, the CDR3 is TGCGCCAGCAGCTTGGAGGCAGGGACCCGGCCCCAGCATTTT. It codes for CASSLEAGTRPQHF.

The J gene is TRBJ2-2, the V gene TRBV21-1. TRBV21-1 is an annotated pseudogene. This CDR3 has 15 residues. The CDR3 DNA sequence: TGTGCCAGCAGCTCATACAGACAAGTCACCGGGGAGCTGTTTTTT. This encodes CASSSYRQVTGELFF.

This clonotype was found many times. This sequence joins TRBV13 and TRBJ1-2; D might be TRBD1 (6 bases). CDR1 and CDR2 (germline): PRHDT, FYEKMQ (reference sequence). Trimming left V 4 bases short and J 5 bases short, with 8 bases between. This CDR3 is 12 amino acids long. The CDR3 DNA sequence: TGTGCCAGCAGCTCACAGGGTTATGGCTACACCTTC. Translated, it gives CASSSQGYGYTF. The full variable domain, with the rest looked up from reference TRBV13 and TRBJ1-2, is AAGVIQSPRHLIKEKRETATLKCYPIPRHDTVYWYQQGPGQDPQFLISFYEKMQSDKGSIPDRFSAQQFSDYHSELNMSSLELGDSALYFCASSSQGYGYTFGSGTRLTVV.

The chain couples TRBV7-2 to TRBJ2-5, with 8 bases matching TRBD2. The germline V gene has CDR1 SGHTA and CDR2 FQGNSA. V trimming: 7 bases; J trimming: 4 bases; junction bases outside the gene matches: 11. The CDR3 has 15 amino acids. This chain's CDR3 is CASTNTLAGLETQYF. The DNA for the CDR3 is TGTGCCAGCACCAATACATTAGCGGGGTTAGAGACCCAGTACTTC.

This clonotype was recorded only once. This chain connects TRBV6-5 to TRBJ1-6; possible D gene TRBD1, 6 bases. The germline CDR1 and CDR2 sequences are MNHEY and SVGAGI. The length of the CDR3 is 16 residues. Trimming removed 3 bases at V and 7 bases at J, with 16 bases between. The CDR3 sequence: CASSYSVHRANSPLHF. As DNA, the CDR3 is TGTGCCAGCAGTTATTCTGTTCACAGGGCCAATTCACCCCTCCACTTT.